The 29 T cell receptor beta chains presented below share a single source sample, sequenced in a study of blood T cell repertoires in COVID-19. Some clones are missing from TCRdb's copy, which holds only in-frame ones; the method was immunoSEQ multiplex PCR. The profile shows some 73,000 clones, around 86% of them singletons. Sequencing was carried out using peripheral blood. All receptors come from a woman in her sixties or seventies with acute or convalescent COVID-19.

The chain carries TRBV14 and TRBJ2-5, with unresolved D. Germline V CDR1 and CDR2: SGHDN, FVKESK. Trimming pared 1 base from V and 5 bases from J, leaving 5 bases between. The length of the CDR3 is 12 residues. The CDR3 is CASSQARETQYF. The CDR3 DNA is TGTGCCAGCAGCCAAGCCAGGGAGACCCAGTACTTC.

The chain joins TRBV2 to TRBJ2-7, with unresolved D. The ends were cut back, 7 bases at V and 2 bases at J, with 12 bases in the middle. The CDR3 is 13 residues long. CDR1 is SNHLY, CDR2 FYNNEI, per germline. Here the CDR3 reads CASNPLLPYEQYF. CDR3 coding DNA: TGTGCCAGCAACCCCCTACTCCCCTACGAGCAGTACTTC.

V and J are TRBV7-9 and TRBJ2-5; 11 positions match TRBD2. Germline lookup yields CDR1 SEHNR and CDR2 FQNEAQ (reference sequence). CDR3 size: 15 residues. Trimming at V came to 4 bases and at J to 5 bases, leaving 6 bases not matched to a gene. This CDR3 reads CASSYSGGAGETQYF. Written as DNA, the CDR3 is TGTGCCAGCAGCTATAGCGGGGGGGCCGGGGAGACCCAGTACTTC.

V gene TRBV11-2 combines with J gene TRBJ1-4; 8 positions match TRBD1. The junction had 5 bases not matched to a gene; V was cut back by 5 bases and J by 3 bases. Germline values: CDR1 SGHAT, CDR2 FQNNGV. The CDR3 is made up of 15 amino acids. CDR3 sequence: CASSPTGAANEKLFF. The DNA for the CDR3 is TGTGCCAGCAGCCCGACAGGGGCGGCTAATGAAAAACTGTTTTTT.

This chain links TRBV23-1 with TRBJ1-2; 9 bases agree with TRBD1. TRBV23-1 is an open reading frame, and its role is uncertain. The V and J ends lost 1 base and 6 bases, in that order; junction bases with no gene match: 12. The CDR3 contains 17 residues. In DNA form, the CDR3 reads TGCGCCAGCAGTCAATGGGACAGGGCGACGTGTATACATGGCTACACCTTC. It translates to CASSQWDRATCIHGYTF.

The chain has TRBV19 and TRBJ1-2, with 7 bases aligning to TRBD1. Germline V CDR1 and CDR2: LNHDA, SQIVND (reference sequence). V gave up 1 base and J gave up 1 base; unmatched junction bases: 6. This CDR3 region has 16 residues. The CDR3 nucleotides are TGTGCCAGTAGTATAGCTGGGACAGTAGTTAACTATGGCTACACCTTC. Protein: CASSIAGTVVNYGYTF.

The V and J genes are TRBV3-1 (or the pseudogene TRBV3-2) and TRBJ1-1; 7 bases match TRBD1. This CDR3 is 16 amino acids long. Germline loops: CDR1 LGHDT, CDR2 YNNKEL (reference sequence). V dropped 0 bases and J dropped 2; count of bases not matched to a gene: 6. CDR3 sequence (DNA): TGTGCCAGCAGCCAAGACCCGGGACAGCGTAACACTGAAGCTTTCTTT. Translated, it gives CASSQDPGQRNTEAFF.

The chain carries TRBV24-1 and TRBJ1-2, with TRBD1 identical over 8 bases. The germline CDR1 and CDR2 sequences are KGHDR and SFDVKD. V was clipped by 3 bases and J by 4 bases; unmatched bases: 12. The CDR3 totals 17 residues. CDR3 amino acids: CATSDEGGRGRAYGYTF. The CDR3 DNA reads as TGTGCCACCAGTGATGAAGGCGGCAGGGGGCGTGCCTATGGCTACACCTTC.

The chain recombines TRBV4-1 with TRBJ2-3; D is ambiguous. The CDR3 loop spans 19 amino acids. The germline V gene has CDR1 MGHRA and CDR2 YSYEKL. The V end lost 3 bases, the J end lost 4 bases, and 26 bases lay between the germline ends. CDR3 residues: CASSHQSSLSPYNSDTQYF. In nucleotides, the CDR3 is TGCGCCAGCAGCCACCAAAGTTCCCTCTCTCCCTATAATTCAGATACGCAGTATTTT.

This chain joins TRBV12-5 and TRBJ1-5, with D uncertain. Germline CDR1 LGHNT, CDR2 FRNRAP. Trimming pared 11 bases from V and 4 bases from J, leaving 15 bases between. This CDR3 has 13 amino acids. CDR3 sequence (DNA): TGTGCTGGAGCCTTTTCGGGAAATCAGCCCCAGCATTTT. Its translation: CAGAFSGNQPQHF.

The chain uses TRBV6-5 and TRBJ1-1; D is undetermined. This CDR3 comprises 15 residues. The V gene lost 5 bases and the J gene lost 0 bases, with 13 bases spanning the gap. Germline loops: CDR1 MNHEY, CDR2 SVGAGI. In DNA, the CDR3 is TGTGCCAGCAGTCCGCGGGGAGTTATGAACACTGAAGCTTTCTTT. It translates to CASSPRGVMNTEAFF.

CDR3 sequence reads: CASSESFFSNTGELFF. CDR3 DNA sequence: TGCGCCAGCAGTGAGTCCTTTTTCTCGAACACCGGGGAGCTGTTTTTT. The V gene is TRBV10-2, the J gene TRBJ2-2; D unresolved. The CDR3 has 16 amino acids. Germline CDR1 reads WSHSY; CDR2 reads SAAADI. The V gene lost 0 bases and the J gene lost 0 bases, with 8 bases spanning the gap.

J is TRBJ2-7 and V is TRBV5-1, with D possibly matching TRBD2 (7 bases). Germline V CDR1 and CDR2: SGHRS, YFSETQ. The CDR3 length is 17 residues. V dropped 0 bases and J dropped 5 bases, with 21 bases sitting between them. CDR3 in DNA: TGCGCCAGCAGCTTGGCGCGTGGGGGGGGGCCGACAGACGAGCAGTACTTC. This translates into CASSLARGGGPTDEQYF.

The table lists this clone with a count of one. J is TRBJ2-3 and V is TRBV21-1; the table's D call, TRBD2, has no DNA check behind it. TRBV21-1 is a listed pseudogene. This CDR3 region has 18 residues. This CDR3 is CASTRTLFSGGAADTQYF. The CDR3 DNA reads as TGTGCCAGCACCCGTACTCTTTTCAGCGGGGGGGCAGCAGATACGCAGTATTTT.

J is TRBJ2-7 and V is TRBV5-4; possible D gene TRBD1, 5 bases. The CDR3 contains 15 residues. From germline, CDR1 is SGHNT and CDR2 YYREEE (reference sequence). Trimming left V 0 bases short and J 0 bases short, with 10 bases between. CDR3 amino acids: CASSLVGVPSYEQYF. In nucleotides, the CDR3 is TGTGCCAGCAGCTTGGTAGGGGTCCCCTCCTACGAGCAGTACTTC.

The chain links TRBV5-1 to TRBJ2-1; TRBD2 agrees at 7 bases. In germline, CDR1 is SGHRS, CDR2 YFSETQ. V was clipped by 6 bases and J by 4 bases; unmatched bases: 13. This CDR3 spans 16 amino acids. CDR3 sequence (DNA): TGCGCCAGCACCCTAGCGGCTAGCGGTCCATACAATGAGCAGTTCTTC. Translating it yields CASTLAASGPYNEQFF.

The chain joins TRBV28 to TRBJ2-1; 7 bases align to TRBD1. Trimming took 3 bases from V and 10 from J; bases not matched to a gene: 3. The CDR3 is made up of 12 amino acids. Germline V lookup: CDR1 MDHEN, CDR2 SYDVKM. CDR3 sequence (DNA): TGTGCCAGCAGTTTGGTGGGACAGGAGCAGTTCTTC. It codes for CASSLVGQEQFF.

The chain joins TRBV6-5 to TRBJ2-3, with TRBD1 as a possible D gene (6 bases). V shed 0 bases and J shed 7 bases, with 17 bases lying between them. This CDR3 comprises 16 residues. CDR1 is MNHEY, CDR2 SVGAGI, per germline. CDR3 in amino acids: CASSYSLGALDHTQYF. DNA for the CDR3: TGTGCCAGCAGTTACTCCTTGGGGGCCCTTGACCATACGCAGTATTTT.

This chain uses TRBV5-1 with TRBJ1-1; 8 bases agree with TRBD1. Per germline, CDR1 SGHRS and CDR2 YFSETQ. The CDR3 loop spans 14 amino acids. The J segment lost 8 bases and the V segment lost 4 bases, leaving 10 bases of the junction unmatched. The CDR3 is CASSPMTGDEEAFF. CDR3 nucleotides: TGCGCCAGCAGCCCAATGACAGGGGACGAGGAAGCTTTCTTT.

This chain uses TRBV19 with TRBJ1-2; TRBD1 matches 8 bases. With V trimmed by 10 bases and J by 5 bases, 9 bases remained unmatched. This CDR3 has 13 amino acids. Per the germline V gene, CDR1 is LNHDA and CDR2 is SQIVND (reference sequence). The CDR3 nucleotides read TGTGCCATCCCGGACAGGGAGGGTTATGGCTACACCTTC. It yields the protein CAIPDREGYGYTF. Full variable domain (remainder filled in from reference TRBV19 and TRBJ1-2): DGGITQSPKYLFRKEGQNVTLSCEQNLNHDAMYWYRQDPGQGLRLIYYSQIVNDFQKGDIAEGYSVSREKKESFPLTVTSAQKNPTAFYLCAIPDREGYGYTFGSGTRLTVV.

The chain employs TRBV18 and TRBJ1-4; TRBD1 aligns across 9 bases. Germline CDR1 is KGHSH and CDR2 is LQKENI. The V and J ends lost 3 bases and 8 bases, in that order; junction bases with no gene match: 7. The CDR3 is 15 amino acids. CDR3 sequence: CASSPVGQGTEKLFF. The CDR3 bases are TGTGCCAGCTCACCTGTGGGACAGGGTACGGAAAAACTGTTTTTT.

The chain recombines TRBV2 with TRBJ2-1; 9 bases are shared with TRBD2. The CDR3 sequence is 16 residues long. Per germline, CDR1 SNHLY and CDR2 FYNNEI. Trimming took 4 bases from V and 8 from J; bases not matched to a gene: 12. Here the CDR3 DNA reads TGTGCCAGCAGTGGCCCTGGAGGCGGGAGGGCCCATGAGCAGTTCTTC. Translation: CASSGPGGGRAHEQFF.

The V and J genes are TRBV6-6 and TRBJ1-6, with TRBD1 matching over 7 bases. The V segment lost 5 bases and the J segment 9 bases; nucleotides outside the gene matches: 10. The CDR3 extends over 15 amino acids. In germline, CDR1 is MNHNY, CDR2 SVGAGI (reference sequence). CDR3 loop: CASSTQGRYVSPLHF. In DNA form, the CDR3 reads TGTGCCAGCAGTACACAGGGGCGTTATGTTTCACCCCTCCACTTT.

This chain's CDR3 is CSVEARGYNEQFF. The CDR3, as DNA: TGCAGCGTTGAGGCTAGAGGGTACAATGAGCAGTTCTTC. V usage is TRBV29-1 and J usage is TRBJ2-1; a weak D match, TRBD2 (5 bases). The CDR3 length is 13 residues. V was pared by 3 bases and J by 4 bases, with 10 bases between. Germline lookup yields CDR1 SQVTM and CDR2 ANQGSEA.

The rearrangement joins TRBV29-1 to TRBJ2-5, with 12 positions matching TRBD1. Germline V gene data show CDR1 as SQVTM and CDR2 as ANQGSEA. This CDR3 region has 13 residues. Losses at the gene ends were 6 bases for V and 5 bases for J; bases not matched to a gene: 4. The CDR3 loop is CSVGTGGGETQYF. The CDR3, as DNA: TGCAGCGTCGGGACAGGGGGCGGGGAGACCCAGTACTTC.

The V and J genes are TRBV10-3 and TRBJ2-5; 14 nucleotides align to TRBD2. Germline values: CDR1 ENHRY, CDR2 SYGVKD. The CDR3 spans 15 residues. V was clipped by 10 bases and J by 5 bases; unmatched bases: 9. The CDR3, as DNA: TGTGCCACCCAGACTAGCGGGGGGGCGTCGGAGACCCAGTACTTC. Its translation: CATQTSGGASETQYF.

This clone was counted only a few times. The chain recombines TRBV7-6 with TRBJ2-3, with 9 bases lining up with TRBD1. With V trimmed by 5 bases and J by 6 bases, 9 bases remained unmatched. This CDR3 is 15 amino acids long. Germline CDR1 SGHVS, CDR2 FNYEAQ. This CDR3 reads CASSPGGQGGDTQYF. CDR3 in DNA: TGTGCCAGCAGCCCAGGGGGACAGGGAGGCGATACGCAGTATTTT.

This chain connects TRBV28 to TRBJ1-1; D uncertain. The germline gives CDR1 MDHEN, CDR2 SYDVKM. Trimming took 6 bases from V and 0 from J, leaving 14 bases between them. This CDR3 comprises 15 residues. CDR3 nucleotides: TGTGCCAGCAGATCTCCCGGGGTACTGAACACTGAAGCTTTCTTT. Translated: CASRSPGVLNTEAFF.

CDR3 sequence: CASSYSTSGGGDEQFF. For the CDR3, the DNA is TGTGCCAGCAGTTACTCGACTAGCGGGGGGGGCGATGAGCAGTTCTTC. The chain links TRBV6-5 to TRBJ2-1; TRBD2 agrees at 14 bases. Trimming took 0 bases from V and 8 from J; bases not matched to a gene: 3. The CDR3 runs 16 residues. CDR1 is MNHEY and CDR2 is SVGAGI in the germline V gene.